The next 3 T cell receptor beta chains were all read from a single sample in a study of human T cells and chemical hapten exposure. Via MiXCR, TCRdb re-called the RACE reads, giving one row per CDR3 protein. The data show roughly 180,000 distinct CDR3 sequences, more than 12% seen once. Indicated time point: patch test 1, 2 weeks after DPC sensitization. The treatment denotes: therapeutic diphenylcyclopropenone sensitization with weekly scalp DPC. The source was whole blood, collected in connection with sensitization to the hapten diphenylcyclopropenone (DPC). The receptors here all came from a woman aged 30 to 39 with alopecia areata. Some clones in this sample may be carry-over from other donors' samples.

In its sample, this clonotype was seen a few times. The chain joins TRBV25-1 to TRBJ2-1; the D gene could be TRBD1 or TRBD2 (5 bases each). Germline lookup yields CDR1 MGHDK and CDR2 SYGVNS. Trimming stripped 2 bases from V and 10 bases from J, with 15 bases between. This CDR3 has 14 residues. The CDR3 loop is CASSEVGRDREQFF. CDR3 nucleotide sequence: TGTGCCAGCAGTGAAGTAGGCAGGGACCGGGAGCAGTTCTTC.

This chain uses TRBV6-2 or TRBV6-3 with TRBJ2-3; D may match TRBD1 or TRBD2 (6 bases each). The CDR3 contains 15 residues. The V end was cut by 4 bases, the J end by 3 bases, with 14 bases between. The germline V gene has CDR1 MNHEY and CDR2 SVGEGT. The CDR3 spells CASSSEGGRTDTQYF. The CDR3 region has the DNA TGTGCCAGCAGTTCCGAAGGGGGGAGGACAGATACGCAGTATTTT.

The gene calls are TRBV29-1 and TRBJ1-2, with 9 bases fitting TRBD1. This CDR3 is 16 amino acids long. Germline V CDR1 and CDR2: SQVTM, ANQGSEA. J was trimmed by 7 bases and V by 6 bases; bases with no gene match: 18. In DNA form, the CDR3 reads TGCAGCGTCGAGGGGGGCCGGGACAGGGATAGGTTTGGCTACACCTTC. It codes for CSVEGGRDRDRFGYTF.